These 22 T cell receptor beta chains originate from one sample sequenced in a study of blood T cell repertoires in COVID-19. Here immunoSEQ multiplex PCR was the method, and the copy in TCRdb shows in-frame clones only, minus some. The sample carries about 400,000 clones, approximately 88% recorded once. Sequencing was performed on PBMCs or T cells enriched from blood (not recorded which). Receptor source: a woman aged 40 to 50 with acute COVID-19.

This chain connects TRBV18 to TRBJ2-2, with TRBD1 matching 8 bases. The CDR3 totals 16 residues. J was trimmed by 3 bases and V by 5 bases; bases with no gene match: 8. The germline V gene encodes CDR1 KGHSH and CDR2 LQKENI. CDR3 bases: TGTGCCAGCTCAAATAGGGGACAGGCGGACACCGGGGAGCTGTTTTTT. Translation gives CASSNRGQADTGELFF.

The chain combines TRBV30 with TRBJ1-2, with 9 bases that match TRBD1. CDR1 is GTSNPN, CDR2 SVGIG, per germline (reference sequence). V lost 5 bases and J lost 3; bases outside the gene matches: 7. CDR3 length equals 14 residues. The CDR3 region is CAWVGDRDDYGYTF. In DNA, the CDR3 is TGTGCCTGGGTAGGGGACAGGGATGACTATGGCTACACCTTC.

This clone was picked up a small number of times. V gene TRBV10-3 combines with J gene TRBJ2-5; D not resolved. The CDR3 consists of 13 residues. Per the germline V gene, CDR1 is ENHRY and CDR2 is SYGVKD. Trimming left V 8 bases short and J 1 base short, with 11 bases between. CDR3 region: CAIGSAGQETQYF. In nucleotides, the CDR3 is TGTGCCATCGGGTCGGCAGGCCAAGAGACCCAGTACTTC.

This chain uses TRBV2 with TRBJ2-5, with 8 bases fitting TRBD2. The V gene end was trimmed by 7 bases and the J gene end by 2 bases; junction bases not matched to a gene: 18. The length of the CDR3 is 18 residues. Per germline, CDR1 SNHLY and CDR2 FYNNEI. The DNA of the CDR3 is TGTGCCAGCACTGCGGGAGGTCGAGGCGTATCCCAACAAGAGACCCAGTACTTC. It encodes CASTAGGRGVSQQETQYF.

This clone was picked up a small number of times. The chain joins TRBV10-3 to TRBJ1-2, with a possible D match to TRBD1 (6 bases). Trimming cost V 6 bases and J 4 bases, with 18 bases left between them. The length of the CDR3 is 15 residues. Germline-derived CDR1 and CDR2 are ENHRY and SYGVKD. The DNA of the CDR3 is TGTGCCATCAGGGAGGGACGGGACAAACTCTATGGCTACACCTTC. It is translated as CAIREGRDKLYGYTF.

The CDR3 coding sequence is TGCGCCAGCAGCCTCCAGCGTGCAACTAATGAAAAACTGTTTTTT. It codes for CASSLQRATNEKLFF. This chain links TRBV5-1 with TRBJ1-4; no reliable D call. The V and J ends lost 4 bases and 0 bases respectively, with 10 bases between them. This CDR3 is 15 amino acids long. In germline, CDR1 is SGHRS, CDR2 YFSETQ.

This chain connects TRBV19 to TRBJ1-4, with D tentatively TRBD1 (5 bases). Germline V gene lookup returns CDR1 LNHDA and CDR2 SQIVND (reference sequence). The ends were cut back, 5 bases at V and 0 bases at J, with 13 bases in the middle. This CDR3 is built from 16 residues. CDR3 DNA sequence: TGTGCCAGTAGTGACAAGACGGGGGCAACTAATGAAAAACTGTTTTTT. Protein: CASSDKTGATNEKLFF.

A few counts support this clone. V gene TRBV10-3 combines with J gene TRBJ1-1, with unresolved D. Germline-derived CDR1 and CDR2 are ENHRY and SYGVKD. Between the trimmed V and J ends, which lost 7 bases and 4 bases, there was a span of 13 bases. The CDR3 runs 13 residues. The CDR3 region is CAIKSSGGTEAFF. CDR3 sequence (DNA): TGTGCCATCAAAAGTTCGGGTGGCACTGAAGCTTTCTTT.

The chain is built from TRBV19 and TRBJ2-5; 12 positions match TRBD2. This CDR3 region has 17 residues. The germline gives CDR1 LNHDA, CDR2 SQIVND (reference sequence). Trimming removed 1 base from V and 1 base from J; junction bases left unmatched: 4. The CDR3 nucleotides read TGTGCCAGTAGTATAGGACAGACTAGCGGGGGCCAAGAGACCCAGTACTTC. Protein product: CASSIGQTSGGQETQYF. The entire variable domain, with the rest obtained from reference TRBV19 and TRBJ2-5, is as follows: DGGITQSPKYLFRKEGQNVTLSCEQNLNHDAMYWYRQDPGQGLRLIYYSQIVNDFQKGDIAEGYSVSREKKESFPLTVTSAQKNPTAFYLCASSIGQTSGGQETQYFGPGTRLLVL.

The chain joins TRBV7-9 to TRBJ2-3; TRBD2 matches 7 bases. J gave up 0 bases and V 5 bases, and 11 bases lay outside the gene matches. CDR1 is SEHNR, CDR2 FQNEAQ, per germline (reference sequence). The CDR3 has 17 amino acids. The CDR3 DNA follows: TGTGCCAGCAGCACTTGGGAGGGCGGGGCGAGCACAGATACGCAGTATTTT. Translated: CASSTWEGGASTDTQYF. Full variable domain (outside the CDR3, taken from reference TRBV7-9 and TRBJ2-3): DTGVSQNPRHKITKRGQNVTFRCDPISEHNRLYWYRQTLGQGPEFLTYFQNEAQLEKSRLLSDRFSAERPKGSFSTLEIQRTEQGDSAMYLCASSTWEGGASTDTQYFGPGTRLTVL.

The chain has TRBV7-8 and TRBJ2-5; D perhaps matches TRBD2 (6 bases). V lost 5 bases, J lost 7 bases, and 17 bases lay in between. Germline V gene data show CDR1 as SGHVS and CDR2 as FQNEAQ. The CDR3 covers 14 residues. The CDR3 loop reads CASSGGTAVGTQYF. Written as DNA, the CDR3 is TGTGCCAGCAGCGGGGGGACCGCGGTCGGGACCCAGTACTTC.

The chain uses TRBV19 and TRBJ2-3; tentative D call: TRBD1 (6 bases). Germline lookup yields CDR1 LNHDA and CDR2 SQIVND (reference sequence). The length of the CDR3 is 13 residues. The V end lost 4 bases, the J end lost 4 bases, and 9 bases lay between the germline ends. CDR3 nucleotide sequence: TGTGCCAGTAGTACAACAGGGTCAGATACGCAGTATTTT. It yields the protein CASSTTGSDTQYF.

The CDR3 coding sequence is TGTGCCAGCACCCAGGGCTATTCGAACACTGAAGCTTTCTTT. This translates into CASTQGYSNTEAFF. The rearrangement joins TRBV3-1 (or the pseudogene TRBV3-2) to TRBJ1-1; perhaps TRBD1 as D (5 bases). The ends were cut back, 7 bases at V and 1 base at J, with 13 bases in the middle. CDR1 and CDR2 (germline): LGHDT, YNNKEL (reference sequence). The CDR3 runs 14 residues.

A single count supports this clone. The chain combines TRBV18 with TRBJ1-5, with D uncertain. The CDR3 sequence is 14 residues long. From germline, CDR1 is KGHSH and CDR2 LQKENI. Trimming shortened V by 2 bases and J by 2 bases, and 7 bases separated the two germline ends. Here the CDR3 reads CASSPYAGNQPQHF. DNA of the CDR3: TGTGCCAGCTCACCATACGCAGGCAATCAGCCCCAGCATTTT.

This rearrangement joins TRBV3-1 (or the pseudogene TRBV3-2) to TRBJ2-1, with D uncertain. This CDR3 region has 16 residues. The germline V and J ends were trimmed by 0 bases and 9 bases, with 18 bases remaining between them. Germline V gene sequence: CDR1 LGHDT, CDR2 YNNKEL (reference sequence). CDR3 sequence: CASSQDSPVWAGEQFF. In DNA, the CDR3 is TGTGCCAGCAGCCAAGATTCCCCCGTTTGGGCCGGTGAGCAGTTCTTC.

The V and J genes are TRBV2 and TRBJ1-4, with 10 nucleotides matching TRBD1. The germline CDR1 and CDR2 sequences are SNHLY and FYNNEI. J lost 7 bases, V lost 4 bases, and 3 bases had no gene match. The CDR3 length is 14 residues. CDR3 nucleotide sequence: TGTGCCAGCAGTGCCGGGACAGGGGTTGAAAAACTGTTTTTT. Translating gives CASSAGTGVEKLFF.

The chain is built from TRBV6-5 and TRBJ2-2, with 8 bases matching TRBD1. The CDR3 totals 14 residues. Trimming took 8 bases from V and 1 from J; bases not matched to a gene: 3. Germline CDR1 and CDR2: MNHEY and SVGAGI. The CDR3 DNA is TGTGCCAGCTCGGGACAGGAGAACACCGGGGAGCTGTTTTTT. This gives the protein CASSGQENTGELFF.

CDR3 sequence: CASSMVAELTTEAFF. The CDR3, as DNA: TGTGCCAGTAGTATGGTAGCGGAATTAACGACTGAAGCTTTCTTT. This chain connects TRBV19 to TRBJ1-1, with no clear D. The ends were cut back, 3 bases at V and 5 bases at J, with 16 bases in the middle. The germline gives CDR1 LNHDA, CDR2 SQIVND (reference sequence). The CDR3 is made up of 15 amino acids.

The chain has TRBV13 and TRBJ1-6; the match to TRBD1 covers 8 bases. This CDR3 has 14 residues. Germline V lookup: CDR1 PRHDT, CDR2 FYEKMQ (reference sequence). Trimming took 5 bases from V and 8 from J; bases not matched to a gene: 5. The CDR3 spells CASSRGTGDSPLHF. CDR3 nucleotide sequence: TGTGCCAGCAGCCGCGGGACAGGAGATTCACCCCTCCACTTT.

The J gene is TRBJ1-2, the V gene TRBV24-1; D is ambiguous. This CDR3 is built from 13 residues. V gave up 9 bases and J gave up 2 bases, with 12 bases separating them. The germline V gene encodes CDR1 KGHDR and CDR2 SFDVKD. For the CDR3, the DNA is TGTGCCACCTCCGTCCAGGAAAACTATGGCTACACCTTC. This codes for CATSVQENYGYTF.

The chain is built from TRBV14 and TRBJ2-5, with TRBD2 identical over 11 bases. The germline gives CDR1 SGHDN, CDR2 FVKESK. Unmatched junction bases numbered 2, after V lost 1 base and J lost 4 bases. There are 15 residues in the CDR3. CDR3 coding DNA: TGTGCCAGCAGCCAAGGAACTAGCGGGGGAGAGACCCAGTACTTC. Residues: CASSQGTSGGETQYF.

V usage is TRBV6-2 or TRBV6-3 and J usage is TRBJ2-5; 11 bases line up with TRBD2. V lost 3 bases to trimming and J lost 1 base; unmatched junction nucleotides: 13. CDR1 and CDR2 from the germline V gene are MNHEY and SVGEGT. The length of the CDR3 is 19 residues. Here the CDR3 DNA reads TGTGCCAGCAGTTATGTGCTAGCGGGGGGACACCCAAGCCAAGAGACCCAGTACTTC. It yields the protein CASSYVLAGGHPSQETQYF.